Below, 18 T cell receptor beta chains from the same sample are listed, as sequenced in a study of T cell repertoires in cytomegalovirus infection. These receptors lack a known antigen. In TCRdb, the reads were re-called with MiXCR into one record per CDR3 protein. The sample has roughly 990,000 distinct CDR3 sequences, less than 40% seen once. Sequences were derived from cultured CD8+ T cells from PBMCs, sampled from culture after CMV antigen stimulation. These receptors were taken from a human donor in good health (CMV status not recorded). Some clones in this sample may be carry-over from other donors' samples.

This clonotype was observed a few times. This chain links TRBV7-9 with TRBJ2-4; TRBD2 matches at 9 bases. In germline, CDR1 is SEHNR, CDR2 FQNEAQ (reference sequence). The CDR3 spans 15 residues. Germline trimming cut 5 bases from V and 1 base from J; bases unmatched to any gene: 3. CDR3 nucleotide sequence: TGTGCCAGCAGCCAACTAGCGGGCGCCAAAAACATTCAGTACTTC. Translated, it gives CASSQLAGAKNIQYF.

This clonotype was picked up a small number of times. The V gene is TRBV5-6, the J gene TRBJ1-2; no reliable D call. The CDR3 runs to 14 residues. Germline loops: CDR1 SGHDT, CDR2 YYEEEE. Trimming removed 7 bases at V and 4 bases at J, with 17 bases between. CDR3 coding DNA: TGTGCCAGCTGGGGTGGTTCGGGCGCCTATGGCTACACCTTC. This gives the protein CASWGGSGAYGYTF.

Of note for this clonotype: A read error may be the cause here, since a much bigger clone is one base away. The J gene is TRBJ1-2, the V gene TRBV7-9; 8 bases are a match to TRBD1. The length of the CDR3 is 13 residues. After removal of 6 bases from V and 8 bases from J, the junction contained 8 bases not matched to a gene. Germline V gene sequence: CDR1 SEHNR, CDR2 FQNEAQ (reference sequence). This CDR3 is CASRFQGAGGYTF. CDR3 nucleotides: TGTGCCAGCAGATTTCAGGGGGCGGGCGGCTACACCTTC.

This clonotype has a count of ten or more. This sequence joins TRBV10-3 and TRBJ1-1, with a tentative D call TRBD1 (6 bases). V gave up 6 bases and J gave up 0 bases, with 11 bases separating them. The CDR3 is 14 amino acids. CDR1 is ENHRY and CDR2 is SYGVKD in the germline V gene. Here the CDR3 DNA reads TGTGCCATCAGACCGGGACACCTGAACACTGAAGCTTTCTTT. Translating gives CAIRPGHLNTEAFF.

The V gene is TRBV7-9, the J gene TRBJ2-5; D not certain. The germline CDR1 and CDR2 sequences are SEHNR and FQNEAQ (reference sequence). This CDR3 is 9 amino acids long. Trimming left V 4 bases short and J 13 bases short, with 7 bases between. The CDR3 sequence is CASSSRGYF. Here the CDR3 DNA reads TGTGCCAGCAGCTCCCGAGGGTACTTC.

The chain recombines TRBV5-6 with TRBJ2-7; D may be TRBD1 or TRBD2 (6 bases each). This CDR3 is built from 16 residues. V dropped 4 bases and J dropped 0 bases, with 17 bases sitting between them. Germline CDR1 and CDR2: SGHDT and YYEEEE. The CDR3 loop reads CASSPRDIGSSYEQYF. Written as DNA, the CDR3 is TGTGCCAGCAGCCCCCGGGACATCGGGAGCTCCTACGAGCAGTACTTC.

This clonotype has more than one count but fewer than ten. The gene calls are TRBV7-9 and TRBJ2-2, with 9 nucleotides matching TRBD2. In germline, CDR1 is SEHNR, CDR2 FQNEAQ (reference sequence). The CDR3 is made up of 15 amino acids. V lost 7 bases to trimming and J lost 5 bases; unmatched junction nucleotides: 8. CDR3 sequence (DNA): TGTGCCAGCACCCCTAGGCTAGCGGGGACCGGGGAGCTGTTTTTT. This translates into CASTPRLAGTGELFF.

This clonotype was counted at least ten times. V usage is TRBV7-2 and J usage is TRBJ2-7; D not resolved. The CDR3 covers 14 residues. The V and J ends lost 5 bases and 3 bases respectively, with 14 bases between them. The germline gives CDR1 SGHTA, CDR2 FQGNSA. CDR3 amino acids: CASSPTLTGYEQYV. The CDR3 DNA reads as TGTGCCAGCAGCCCTACCCTGACTGGCTACGAGCAGTACGTC.

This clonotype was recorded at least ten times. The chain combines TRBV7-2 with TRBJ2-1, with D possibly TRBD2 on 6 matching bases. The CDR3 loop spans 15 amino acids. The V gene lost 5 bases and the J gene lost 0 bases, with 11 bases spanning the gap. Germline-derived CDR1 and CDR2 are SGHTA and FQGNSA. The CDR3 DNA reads TGTGCCAGCAGCCTCCTCGGGGGCTCCTACAATGAGCAGTTCTTC. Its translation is CASSLLGGSYNEQFF.

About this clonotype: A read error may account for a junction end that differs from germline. The CDR3 region has the DNA TGTGCCACCAGCTTAAGGCTAGCGGGAGACCAAGAGACCCAGTACTTC. It is translated as CATSLRLAGDQETQYF. The rearrangement joins TRBV7-8 to TRBJ2-5; 10 bases agree with TRBD2. Per germline, CDR1 SGHVS and CDR2 FQNEAQ. The CDR3 consists of 16 residues.

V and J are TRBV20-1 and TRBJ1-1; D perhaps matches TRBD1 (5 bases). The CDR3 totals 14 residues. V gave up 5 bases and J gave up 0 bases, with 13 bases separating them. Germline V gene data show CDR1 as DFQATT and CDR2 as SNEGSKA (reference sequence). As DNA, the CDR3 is TGCAGTGCTTGGGGGGGGTCCTTGAACACTGAAGCTTTCTTT. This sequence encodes CSAWGGSLNTEAFF.

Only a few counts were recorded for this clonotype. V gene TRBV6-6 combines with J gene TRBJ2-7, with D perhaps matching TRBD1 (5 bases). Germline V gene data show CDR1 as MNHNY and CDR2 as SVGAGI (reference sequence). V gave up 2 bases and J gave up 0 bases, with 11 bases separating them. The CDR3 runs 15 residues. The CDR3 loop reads CASSYNPDTSYEQYV. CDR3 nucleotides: TGTGCCAGCAGTTACAACCCGGACACCTCCTACGAGCAGTACGTC.

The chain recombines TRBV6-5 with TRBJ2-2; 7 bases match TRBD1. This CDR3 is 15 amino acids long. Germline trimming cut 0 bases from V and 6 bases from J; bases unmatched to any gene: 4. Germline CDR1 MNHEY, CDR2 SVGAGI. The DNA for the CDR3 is TGTGCCAGCAGTTACTCTGGACAGGAAGCCGGGGAGCTGTTTTTT. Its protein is CASSYSGQEAGELFF.

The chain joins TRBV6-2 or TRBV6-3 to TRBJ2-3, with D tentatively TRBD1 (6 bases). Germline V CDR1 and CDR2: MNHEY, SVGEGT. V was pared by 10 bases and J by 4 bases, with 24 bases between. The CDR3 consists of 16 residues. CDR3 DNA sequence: TGTGCCACCGAACCTGGGGGCCCCGCTGGCCCAGATACGCAGTATTTT. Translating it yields CATEPGGPAGPDTQYF.

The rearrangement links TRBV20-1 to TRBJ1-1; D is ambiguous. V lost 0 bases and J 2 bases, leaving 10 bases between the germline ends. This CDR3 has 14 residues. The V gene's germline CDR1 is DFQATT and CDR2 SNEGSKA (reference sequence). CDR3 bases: TGCAGTGCTAGAGATTTTGAGGGAAACACTGAAGCTTTCTTT. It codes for CSARDFEGNTEAFF.

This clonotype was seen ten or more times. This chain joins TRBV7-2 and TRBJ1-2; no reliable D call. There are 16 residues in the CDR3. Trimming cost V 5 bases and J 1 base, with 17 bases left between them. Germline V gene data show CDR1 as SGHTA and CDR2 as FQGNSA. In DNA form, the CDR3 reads TGTGCCAGCAGCCCGGCCCAGGCCCCAGTTAACTATGGCTACACCTTC. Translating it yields CASSPAQAPVNYGYTF.

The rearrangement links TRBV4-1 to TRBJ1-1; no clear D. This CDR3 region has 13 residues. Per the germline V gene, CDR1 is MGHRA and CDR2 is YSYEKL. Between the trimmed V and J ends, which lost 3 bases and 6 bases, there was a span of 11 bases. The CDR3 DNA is TGCGCCAGCAGCCATGGTACGTTTGCTGAAGCTTTCTTT. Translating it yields CASSHGTFAEAFF.

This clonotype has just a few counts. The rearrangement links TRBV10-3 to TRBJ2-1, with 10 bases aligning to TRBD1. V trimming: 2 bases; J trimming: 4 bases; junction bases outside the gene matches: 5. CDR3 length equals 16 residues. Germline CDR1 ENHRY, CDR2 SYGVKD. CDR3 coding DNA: TGTGCCATCAGTGAGCCGGGACAGGGGACATACAATGAGCAGTTCTTC. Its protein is CAISEPGQGTYNEQFF.